This T cell receptor beta chain appears in the sequencing data of a study of T cell repertoires in cytomegalovirus infection. Findings and limits, study-wide: CMV-specific HLA-C-restricted TCR beta clonotypes dominated the ex vivo response.

Between the trimmed V and J ends, which lost 6 bases and 0 bases, there was a span of 8 bases. This CDR3 contains 13 residues. The germline V gene has CDR1 SEHNR and CDR2 FQNEAQ (reference sequence). Comments on this clonotype: Its antigen is not identified.

TCRdb processed the reads anew with MiXCR; each CDR3 protein has one entry. The data show about 570,000 distinct CDR3 sequences, 40% seen once. Material: cultured PBMCs, obtained from culture after CMV antigen stimulation. The source is a human donor in good health (CMV status not recorded). Some clones in this sample may be carry-over from other donors' samples. The rearrangement joins TRBV7-9 to TRBJ2-5, with a tentative D call TRBD2 (5 bases). DNA of the CDR3: TGTGCCAGCAGTCAGCGGAACCAAGAGACCCAGTACTTC. Translated: CASSQRNQETQYF.